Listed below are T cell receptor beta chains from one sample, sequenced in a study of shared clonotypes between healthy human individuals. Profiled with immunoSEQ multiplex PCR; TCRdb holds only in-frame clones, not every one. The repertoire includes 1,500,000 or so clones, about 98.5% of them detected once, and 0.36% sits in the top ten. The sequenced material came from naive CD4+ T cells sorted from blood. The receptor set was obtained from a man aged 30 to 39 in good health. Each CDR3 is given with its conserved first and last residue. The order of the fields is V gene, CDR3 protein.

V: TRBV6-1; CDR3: CASSVFRGDYGYTF
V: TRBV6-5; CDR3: CASSYGTPDEQFF
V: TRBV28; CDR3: CASSFMGSNQPQHF
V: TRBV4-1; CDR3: CASSQAGLAGGTLAADTQYF
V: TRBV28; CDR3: CASSSPGDRGAGELFF
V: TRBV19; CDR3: CASTRTGVYYGYTF
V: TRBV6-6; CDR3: CASSYSGLRYEQYF
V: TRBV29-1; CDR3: CSVEVGDLYDTQYF
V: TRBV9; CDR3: CASSPLVMTGVYGYTF
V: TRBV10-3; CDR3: CAISDWDGAYEQYF
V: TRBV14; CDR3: CASSQVRGFSYEQYF
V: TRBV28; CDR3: CASNEVAGRNNEQFF
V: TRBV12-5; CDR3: CASGGDRGSYNEQFF
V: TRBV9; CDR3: CASSVEVGWGANANYGYTF
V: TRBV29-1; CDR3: CSARGAGNPYEQYF
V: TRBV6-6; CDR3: CASSYSKADLNTEAFF
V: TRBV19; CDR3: CASRSLGINSGNTIYF
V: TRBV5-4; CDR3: CASSLGQGETQYF
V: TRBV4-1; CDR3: CASSQGNSGRVTGELFF
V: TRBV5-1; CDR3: CASSLGTSGATDTQYF
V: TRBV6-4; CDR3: CASRLGNTIYF
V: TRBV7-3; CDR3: CASSLKTGTSQYF
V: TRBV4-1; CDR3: CASSQVVVGADTQYF
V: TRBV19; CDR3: CASRSDKFQETQYF
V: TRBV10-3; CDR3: CAIRSSGISTDTQYF
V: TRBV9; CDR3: CASSVQGGDQPQHF
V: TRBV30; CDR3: CAWSDTRGGEQYF
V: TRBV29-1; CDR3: CSVVWGQGSYEQYF
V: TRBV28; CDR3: CASSYSTSLYEQYF
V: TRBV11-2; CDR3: CASSRDRGADTQYF
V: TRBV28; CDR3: CASSYGRLYGYTF
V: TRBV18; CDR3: CASSPQKNEAISTNEKLFF
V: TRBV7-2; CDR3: CASSPGFHRTNTEAFF
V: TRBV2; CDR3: CASKLTDQPQHF
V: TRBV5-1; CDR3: CASRLAGAPEQFF
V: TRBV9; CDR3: CASSPSVLAGSSYEQYF
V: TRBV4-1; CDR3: CASSPRFGTENQPQHF
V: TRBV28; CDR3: CASRMTGNTIYF
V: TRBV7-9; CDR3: CASSRNEVGQPQHF
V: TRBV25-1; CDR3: CASSEPASTGELFF
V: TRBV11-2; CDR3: CASSTLAGEQFF
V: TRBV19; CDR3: CASSINNRGYEQYF
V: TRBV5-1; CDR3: CASSLMSRGMNTEAFF
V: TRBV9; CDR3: CASSVVEGGGTLGEQFF
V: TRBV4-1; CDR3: CASSQLGTSGRADEQYF
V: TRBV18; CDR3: CASSLAGQGRRTYEQYF
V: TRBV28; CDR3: CASSLMDKWTEAFF
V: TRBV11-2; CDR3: CASSRGGGSAFF
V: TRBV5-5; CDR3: CASSLDRGRVEDTQYF
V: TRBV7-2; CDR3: CASSLGIRVLTYGYTF
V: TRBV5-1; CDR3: CASSLWVDSSNEKLFF
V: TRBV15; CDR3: CATSGGVAGVGEQYF
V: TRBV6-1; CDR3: CASSGRDREQETQYF
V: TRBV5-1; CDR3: CASAIASSYNEQFF
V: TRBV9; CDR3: CASSDRRGNYGYTF
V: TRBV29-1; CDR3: CSAFLSDAGEGGRYGYTF
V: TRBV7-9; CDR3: CASSSRGTGNTEAFF
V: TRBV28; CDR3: CASSVQGSGNQPQHF
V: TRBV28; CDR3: CASSLPQGTNPAGELFF